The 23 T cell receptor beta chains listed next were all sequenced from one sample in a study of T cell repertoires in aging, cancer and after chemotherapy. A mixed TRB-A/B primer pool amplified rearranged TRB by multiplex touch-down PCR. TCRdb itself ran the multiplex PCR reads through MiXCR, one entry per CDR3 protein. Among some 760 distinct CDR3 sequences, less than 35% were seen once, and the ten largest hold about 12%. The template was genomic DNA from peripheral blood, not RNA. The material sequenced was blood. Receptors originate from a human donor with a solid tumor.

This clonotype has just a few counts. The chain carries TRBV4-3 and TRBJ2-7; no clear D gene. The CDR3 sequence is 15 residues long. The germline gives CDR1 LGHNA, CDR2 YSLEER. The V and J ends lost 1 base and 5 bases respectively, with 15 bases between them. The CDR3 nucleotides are TGCGCCAGCAGCCAAGCCCCTCCTGGAAGCCACGAGCAGTACTTC. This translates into CASSQAPPGSHEQYF.

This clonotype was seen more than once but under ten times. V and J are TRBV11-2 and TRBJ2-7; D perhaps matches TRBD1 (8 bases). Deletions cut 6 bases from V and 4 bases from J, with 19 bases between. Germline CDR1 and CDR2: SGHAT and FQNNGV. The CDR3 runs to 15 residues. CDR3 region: CASSTGGGRGYEQYF. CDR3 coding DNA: TGTGCCAGCAGTACAGGGGGGGGGCGGGGGTACGAGCAGTACTTC.

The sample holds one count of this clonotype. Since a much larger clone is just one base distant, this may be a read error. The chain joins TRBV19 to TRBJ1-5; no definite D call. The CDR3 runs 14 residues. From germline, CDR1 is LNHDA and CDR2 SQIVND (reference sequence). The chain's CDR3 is CASMSTQTNEPQHF. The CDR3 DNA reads TGTGCCAGTATGAGCACGCAAACCAATGAGCCCCAGCATTTT. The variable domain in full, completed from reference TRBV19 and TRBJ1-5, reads DGGITQSPKYLFRKEGQNVTLSCEQNLNHDAMYWYRQDPGQGLRLIYYSQIVNDFQKGDIAEGYSVSREKKESFPLTVTSAQKNPTAFYLCASMSTQTNEPQHFGDGTRLSIL.

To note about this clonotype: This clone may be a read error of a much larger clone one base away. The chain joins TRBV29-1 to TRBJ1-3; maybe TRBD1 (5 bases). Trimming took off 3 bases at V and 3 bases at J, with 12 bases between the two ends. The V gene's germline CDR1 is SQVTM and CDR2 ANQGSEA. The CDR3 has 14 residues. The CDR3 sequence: CSVDGIQGGNTIYF. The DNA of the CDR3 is TGCAGCGTTGATGGGATTCAGGGTGGAAACACCATATATTTT.

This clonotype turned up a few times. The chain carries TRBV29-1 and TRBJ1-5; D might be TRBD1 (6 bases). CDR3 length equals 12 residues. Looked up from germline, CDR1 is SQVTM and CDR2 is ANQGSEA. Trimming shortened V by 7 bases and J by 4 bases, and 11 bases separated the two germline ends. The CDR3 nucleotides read TGCAGCGCTTCCCAGGGGAATCAGCCCCAGCATTTT. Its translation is CSASQGNQPQHF.

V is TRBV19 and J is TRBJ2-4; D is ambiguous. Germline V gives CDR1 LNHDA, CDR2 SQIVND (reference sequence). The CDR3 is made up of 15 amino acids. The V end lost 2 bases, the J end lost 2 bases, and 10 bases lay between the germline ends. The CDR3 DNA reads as TGTGCCAGTAGTATACCCAGGAAGTCCAAAAACATTCAGTACTTC. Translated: CASSIPRKSKNIQYF. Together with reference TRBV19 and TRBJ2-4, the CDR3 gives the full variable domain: DGGITQSPKYLFRKEGQNVTLSCEQNLNHDAMYWYRQDPGQGLRLIYYSQIVNDFQKGDIAEGYSVSREKKESFPLTVTSAQKNPTAFYLCASSIPRKSKNIQYFGAGTRLSVL.

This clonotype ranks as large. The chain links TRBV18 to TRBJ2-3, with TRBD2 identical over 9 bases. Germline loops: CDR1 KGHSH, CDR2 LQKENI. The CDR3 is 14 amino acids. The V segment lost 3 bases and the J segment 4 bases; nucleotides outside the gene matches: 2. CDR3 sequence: CASSPGLAPDTQYF. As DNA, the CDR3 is TGTGCCAGCTCACCGGGACTAGCCCCAGATACGCAGTATTTT.

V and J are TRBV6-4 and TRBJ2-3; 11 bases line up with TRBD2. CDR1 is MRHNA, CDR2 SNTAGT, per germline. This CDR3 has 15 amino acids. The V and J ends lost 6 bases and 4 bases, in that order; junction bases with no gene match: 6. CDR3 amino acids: CASSETSGNSDTQYF. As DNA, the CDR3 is TGTGCCAGCAGCGAGACTAGCGGGAACTCAGATACGCAGTATTTT.

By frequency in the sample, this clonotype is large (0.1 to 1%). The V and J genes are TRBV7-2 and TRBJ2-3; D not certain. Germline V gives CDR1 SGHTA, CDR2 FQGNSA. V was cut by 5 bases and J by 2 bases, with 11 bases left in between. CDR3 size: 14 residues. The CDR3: CASSLLRVTDTQYF. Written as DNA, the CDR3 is TGTGCCAGCAGCCTTCTTAGGGTCACAGATACGCAGTATTTT.

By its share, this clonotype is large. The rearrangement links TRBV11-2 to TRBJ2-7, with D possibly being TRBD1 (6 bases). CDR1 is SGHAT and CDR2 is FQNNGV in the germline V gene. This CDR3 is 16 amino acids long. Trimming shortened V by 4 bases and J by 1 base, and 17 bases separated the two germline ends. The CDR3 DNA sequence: TGTGCCAGCAGCTCATGGAGGACAGTTGCATCCTACGAGCAGTACTTC. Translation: CASSSWRTVASYEQYF. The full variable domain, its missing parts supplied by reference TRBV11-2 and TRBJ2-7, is EAGVAQSPRYKIIEKRQSVAFWCNPISGHATLYWYQQILGQGPKLLIQFQNNGVVDDSQLPKDRFSAERLKGVDSTLKIQPAKLEDSAVYLCASSSWRTVASYEQYFGPGTRLTVT.

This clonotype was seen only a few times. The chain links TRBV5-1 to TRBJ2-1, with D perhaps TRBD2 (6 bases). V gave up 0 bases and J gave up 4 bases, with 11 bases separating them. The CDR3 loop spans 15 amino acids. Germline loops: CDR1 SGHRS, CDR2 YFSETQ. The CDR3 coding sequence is TGCGCCAGCAGCTTGGTGGAGGGAGCTTACAATGAGCAGTTCTTC. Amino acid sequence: CASSLVEGAYNEQFF.

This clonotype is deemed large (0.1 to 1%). The CDR3 loop reads CSVDVTSGETQYF. DNA of the CDR3: TGCAGCGTTGATGTGACTAGCGGAGAGACCCAGTACTTC. The chain joins TRBV29-1 to TRBJ2-5, with 9 positions matching TRBD2. CDR3 length: 13 amino acids. J gave up 4 bases and V 3 bases, and 3 bases lay outside the gene matches. The germline V gene has CDR1 SQVTM and CDR2 ANQGSEA.

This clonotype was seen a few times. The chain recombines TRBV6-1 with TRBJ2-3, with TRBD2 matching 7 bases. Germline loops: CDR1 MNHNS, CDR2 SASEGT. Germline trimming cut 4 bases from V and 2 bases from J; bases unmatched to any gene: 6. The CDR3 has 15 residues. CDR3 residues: CASSGEGGTTDTQYF. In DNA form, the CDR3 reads TGTGCCAGCAGTGGGGAGGGCGGGACCACAGATACGCAGTATTTT.

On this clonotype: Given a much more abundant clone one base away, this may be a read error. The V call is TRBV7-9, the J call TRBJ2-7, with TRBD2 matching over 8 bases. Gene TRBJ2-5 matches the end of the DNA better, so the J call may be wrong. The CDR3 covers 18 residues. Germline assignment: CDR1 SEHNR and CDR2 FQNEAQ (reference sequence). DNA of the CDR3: TGTGCCAGCAGCTTAGGGGTCGGGGGGGCGATTAGTAGAGAGACCCAGTACTTC. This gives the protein CASSLGVGGAISRETQYF.

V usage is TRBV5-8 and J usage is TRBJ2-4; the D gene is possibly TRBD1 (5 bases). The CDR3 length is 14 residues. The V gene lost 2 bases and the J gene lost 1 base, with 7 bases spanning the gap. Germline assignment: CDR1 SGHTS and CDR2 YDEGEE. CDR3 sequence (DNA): TGTGCCAGCAGCTTTGCAGGGGCCAAAAACATTCAGTACTTC. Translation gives CASSFAGAKNIQYF. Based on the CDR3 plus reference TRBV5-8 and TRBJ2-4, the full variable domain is EAGVTQSPTHLIKTRGQQATLRCSPISGHTSVYWYQQALGLGLQFLLWYDEGEERNRGNFPPRFSGRQFPNYSSELNVNALELEDSALYLCASSFAGAKNIQYFGAGTRLSVL.

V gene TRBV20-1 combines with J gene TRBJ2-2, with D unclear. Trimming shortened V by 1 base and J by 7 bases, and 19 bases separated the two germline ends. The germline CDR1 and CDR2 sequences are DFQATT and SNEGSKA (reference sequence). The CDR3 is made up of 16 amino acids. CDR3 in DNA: TGCAGTGCTAGAGGCGCGACTTCCTCTAGAGTCGGGGAGCTGTTTTTT. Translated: CSARGATSSRVGELFF.

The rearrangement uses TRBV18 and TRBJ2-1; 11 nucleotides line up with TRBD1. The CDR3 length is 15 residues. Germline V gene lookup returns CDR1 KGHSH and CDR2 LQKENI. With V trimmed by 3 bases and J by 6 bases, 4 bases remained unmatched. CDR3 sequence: CASSPIGTGGNEQFF. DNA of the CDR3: TGTGCCAGCTCACCGATAGGGACAGGGGGCAATGAGCAGTTCTTC.

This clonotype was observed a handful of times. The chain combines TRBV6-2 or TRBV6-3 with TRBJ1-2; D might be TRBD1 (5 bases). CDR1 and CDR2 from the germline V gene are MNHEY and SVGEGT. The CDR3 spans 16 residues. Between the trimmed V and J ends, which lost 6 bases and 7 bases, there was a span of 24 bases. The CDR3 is CASRPPQGDYSSGYTF. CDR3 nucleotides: TGTGCCAGCAGACCCCCCCAAGGGGATTACTCCTCTGGCTACACCTTC.

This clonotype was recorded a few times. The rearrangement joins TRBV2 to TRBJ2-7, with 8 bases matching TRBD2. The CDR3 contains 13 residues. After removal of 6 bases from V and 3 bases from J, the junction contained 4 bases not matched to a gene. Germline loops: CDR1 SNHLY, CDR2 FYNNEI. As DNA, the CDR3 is TGTGCCAGCAGGTTAGGGACTAGCTACGAGCAGTACTTC. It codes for CASRLGTSYEQYF. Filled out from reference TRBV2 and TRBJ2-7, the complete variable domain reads EPEVTQTPSHQVTQMGQEVILRCVPISNHLYFYWYRQILGQKVEFLVSFYNNEISEKSEIFDDQFSVERPDGSNFTLKIRSTKLEDSAMYFCASRLGTSYEQYFGPGTRLTVT.

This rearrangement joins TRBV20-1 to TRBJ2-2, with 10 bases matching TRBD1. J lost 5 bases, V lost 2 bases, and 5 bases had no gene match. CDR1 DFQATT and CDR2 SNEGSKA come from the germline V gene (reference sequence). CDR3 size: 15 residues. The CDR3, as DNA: TGCAGTGCTAGATCGGGGACAGGGGTAACCGGGGAGCTGTTTTTT. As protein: CSARSGTGVTGELFF.

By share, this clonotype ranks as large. CDR3 DNA sequence: TGCAGGCTGGACAGGGGGAGAGGCTACACCTTC. The encoded protein is CRLDRGRGYTF. The J gene is TRBJ1-2, the V gene TRBV20-1, with TRBD1 matching over 10 bases. The CDR3 loop spans 11 amino acids. Germline V lookup: CDR1 DFQATT, CDR2 SNEGSKA (reference sequence).

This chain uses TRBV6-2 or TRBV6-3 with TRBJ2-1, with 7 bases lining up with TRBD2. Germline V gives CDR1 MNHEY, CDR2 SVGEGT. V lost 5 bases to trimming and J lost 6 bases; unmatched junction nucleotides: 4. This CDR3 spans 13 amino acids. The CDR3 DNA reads TGTGCCAGCAGTACTAGCGAGTCCAATGAGCAGTTCTTC. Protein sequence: CASSTSESNEQFF.

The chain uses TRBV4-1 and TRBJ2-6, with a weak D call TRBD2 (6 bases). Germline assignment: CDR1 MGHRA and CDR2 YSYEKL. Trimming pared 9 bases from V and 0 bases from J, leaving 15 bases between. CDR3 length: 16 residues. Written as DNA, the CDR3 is TGCGCCAGTCGGCGCGGGACCTTCTCTGGGGCCAACGTCCTGACTTTC. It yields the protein CASRRGTFSGANVLTF.